The 19 T cell receptor beta chains below come from one sample, sequenced in a study of regulatory T cells in long-lasting Graves disease. To make TCR beta libraries, researchers used iRepertoire HTBI primers and Arm-PCR of CDR3 regions. TCRdb re-called the multiplex PCR reads with MiXCR, one entry per CDR3 protein. The sample records approximately 690,000 distinct CDR3 sequences, about 32% being singletons. Time point: persistent/refractory GD, antithyroid drugs over 5 years with positive TRAb. PBMC RNA was the source of the TCR library. This material consisted of peripheral blood mononuclear cells (PBMCs), taken when the disease was refractory, from a patient treated with antithyroid drugs. These receptors came from a female donor with Graves disease.

The rearrangement links TRBV19 to TRBJ1-6, with D possibly TRBD1 on 6 matching bases. Germline-derived CDR1 and CDR2 are LNHDA and SQIVND (reference sequence). The CDR3 consists of 13 residues. V was pared by 4 bases and J by 8 bases, with 9 bases between. CDR3 nucleotides: TGTGCCAGTAGTAAGGAGGGGGATTCACCCCTCCACTTT. Protein product: CASSKEGDSPLHF.

The chain is built from TRBV3-1 and TRBJ1-5; no clear D gene. Germline CDR1 and CDR2: LGHDT and YNNKEL (reference sequence). The CDR3 loop spans 14 amino acids. V gave up 4 bases and J gave up 0 bases, with 7 bases separating them. The CDR3 coding sequence is TGTGCCAGCAGCCCCGACTTTAGCAATCAGCCCCAGCATTTT. This encodes CASSPDFSNQPQHF.

This clonotype was counted many times. This rearrangement joins TRBV20-1 to TRBJ2-7; TRBD1 aligns across 10 bases. This CDR3 spans 13 amino acids. Germline assignment: CDR1 DFQATT and CDR2 SNEGSKA (reference sequence). J gave up 4 bases and V 5 bases, and 5 bases lay outside the gene matches. The CDR3 loop reads CSARDRGRYEQYF. The CDR3 DNA follows: TGCAGTGCTCGGGACAGGGGAAGGTACGAGCAGTACTTC.

V is TRBV20-1 and J is TRBJ2-2; 8 nucleotides line up with TRBD2. V was pared by 5 bases and J by 5 bases, with 7 bases of the junction left unmatched. The germline V gene encodes CDR1 DFQATT and CDR2 SNEGSKA (reference sequence). The CDR3 sequence is 14 residues long. The CDR3 spells CSARGLARTGELFF. CDR3 DNA: TGCAGTGCTCGCGGACTAGCAAGAACCGGGGAGCTGTTTTTT.

As concerns this clonotype: Only one base separates this from a far larger clonotype, so it likely reflects a read error. V gene TRBV28 combines with J gene TRBJ2-4, with no clear D. The J call is doubtful: the DNA matches TRBJ1-2 better. The CDR3 covers 14 residues. The germline V gene encodes CDR1 MDHEN and CDR2 SYDVKM. The CDR3 DNA reads as TGTGCCAGCAGCCCCAACGGGGATGGGTATGGCTACACCTTC. It codes for CASSPNGDGYGYTF.

The rearrangement joins TRBV20-1 to TRBJ2-7; tentatively, D is TRBD1 or TRBD2 (5 bases each). The CDR3 spans 14 residues. V was shortened by 5 bases and J by 2 bases, with 16 bases between the two germline ends. Looked up from germline, CDR1 is DFQATT and CDR2 is SNEGSKA (reference sequence). The CDR3 sequence: CSAPRGRGAYEQYF. In DNA, the CDR3 is TGCAGTGCTCCCCGGGGCCGTGGGGCCTACGAGCAGTACTTC.

This clonotype has just one count. This chain uses TRBV20-1 with TRBJ1-1; D is ambiguous. CDR3 length: 14 amino acids. From germline, CDR1 is DFQATT and CDR2 SNEGSKA (reference sequence). With 3 bases removed from V and 0 bases from J, the gap between germline ends came to 11 bases. CDR3: CSASSRQLNTEAFF. The CDR3, as DNA: TGCAGTGCTAGTAGTAGACAACTGAACACTGAAGCTTTCTTT.

The table lists this clonotype with many counts. The rearrangement links TRBV2 to TRBJ2-7; 13 nucleotides line up with TRBD2. Germline V lookup: CDR1 SNHLY, CDR2 FYNNEI. Trimming removed 2 bases from V and 2 bases from J; junction bases left unmatched: 6. This CDR3 is 17 amino acids long. The DNA of the CDR3 is TGTGCCAGCAGTGAACCGGGACTAGCGGGAATGACCTACGAGCAGTACTTC. Translation: CASSEPGLAGMTYEQYF.

The rearrangement uses TRBV24-1 and TRBJ2-3; 12 bases are shared with TRBD2. The germline CDR1 and CDR2 sequences are KGHDR and SFDVKD. V lost 4 bases, J lost 2 bases, and 6 bases stayed unmatched. The length of the CDR3 is 17 residues. The CDR3 region is CATSDGTSGSYTDTQYF. The DNA for the CDR3 is TGTGCCACCAGTGACGGGACTAGCGGGTCGTACACAGATACGCAGTATTTT.

This clonotype has just a few counts. The chain employs TRBV12-3 or TRBV12-4 and TRBJ1-1; TRBD1 agrees at 11 bases. The CDR3 has 14 amino acids. V shed 7 bases and J 4 bases; nucleotides not matched to a gene: 5. The CDR3 region has the DNA TGTGCCAGCACGGGACAGGGGGTTACCACTGAAGCTTTCTTT. Protein product: CASTGQGVTTEAFF.

The V call is TRBV7-2, the J call TRBJ2-7; D unresolved. Trimming took off 3 bases at V and 0 bases at J, with 6 bases between the two ends. From germline, CDR1 is SGHTA and CDR2 FQGNSA. The CDR3 totals 13 residues. CDR3 residues: CASSFDFSYEQYF. The CDR3 DNA sequence: TGTGCCAGCAGCTTTGACTTCTCCTACGAGCAGTACTTC.

This clonotype has ten or more counts. This chain connects TRBV2 to TRBJ2-7; tentatively, D is TRBD2 (6 bases). Trimming pared 5 bases from V and 3 bases from J, leaving 14 bases between. From germline, CDR1 is SNHLY and CDR2 FYNNEI. CDR3 length: 14 residues. CDR3 in DNA: TGTGCCAGCAGTAAACCCGAGGACTACTACGAGCAGTACTTC. Encoded protein: CASSKPEDYYEQYF.

The chain couples TRBV18 to TRBJ1-2; maybe TRBD1 (6 bases). This CDR3 region has 14 residues. Trimming took 0 bases from V and 5 from J, leaving 10 bases between them. CDR1 is KGHSH and CDR2 is LQKENI in the germline V gene. The CDR3 DNA reads as TGTGCCAGCTCACCACCGGGACAAAAATATGGCTACACCTTC. Its protein is CASSPPGQKYGYTF.

The rearrangement uses TRBV30 and TRBJ1-5, with no clear D. The CDR3 consists of 12 residues. Germline V gene lookup returns CDR1 GTSNPN and CDR2 SVGIG (reference sequence). Trimming pared 0 bases from V and 4 bases from J, leaving 4 bases between. CDR3 region: CAWSVANQPQHF. CDR3 bases: TGTGCCTGGAGTGTGGCAAATCAGCCCCAGCATTTT.

This clonotype was seen a handful of times. The rearrangement joins TRBV20-1 to TRBJ1-1; 8 nucleotides agree with TRBD1. The CDR3 sequence is 14 residues long. The V and J ends lost 3 bases and 1 base, in that order; junction bases with no gene match: 4. From germline, CDR1 is DFQATT and CDR2 SNEGSKA (reference sequence). CDR3 coding DNA: TGCAGTGCTAGGAGGACAGGGAGGAACACTGAAGCTTTCTTT. Translation: CSARRTGRNTEAFF.

This chain links TRBV3-1 with TRBJ2-4; D is undetermined. The CDR3 has 14 residues. Trimming pared 3 bases from V and 4 bases from J, leaving 10 bases between. Germline V gives CDR1 LGHDT, CDR2 YNNKEL (reference sequence). CDR3 loop: CASSQRRQKNIQYF. The CDR3 bases are TGTGCCAGCAGCCAGAGACGGCAAAAAAACATTCAGTACTTC.

On this clonotype: One end of the junction varies from germline; a read error may be responsible. The chain uses TRBV27 and TRBJ1-1; 7 nucleotides line up with TRBD1. This CDR3 comprises 17 residues. The germline V gene encodes CDR1 MNHEY and CDR2 SMNVEV (reference sequence). The CDR3: CASSSTSTGWANAEAFF. CDR3 bases: TGTGCCAGCAGTTCCACCTCGACAGGGTGGGCGAACGCTGAAGCTTTCTTT.

At least ten counts were recorded for this clonotype. The genes are TRBV2 and TRBJ1-1; D gene unclear. The V end was cut by 4 bases, the J end by 7 bases, with 4 bases between. The CDR3 totals 10 residues. Germline V gene lookup returns CDR1 SNHLY and CDR2 FYNNEI. The CDR3 coding sequence is TGTGCCAGCAGTGCGGGTGAAGCTTTCTTT. It yields the protein CASSAGEAFF.

This clonotype was detected a few times. This chain uses TRBV5-6 with TRBJ2-2, with TRBD2 matching 11 bases. CDR3 length: 16 amino acids. V shed 5 bases, J shed 4 bases, and the junction held 7 bases outside the gene matches. From germline, CDR1 is SGHDT and CDR2 YYEEEE. In DNA form, the CDR3 reads TGTGCCAGCAGATTCACTAGCGGGAGAGGCACCGGGGAGCTGTTTTTT. This sequence encodes CASRFTSGRGTGELFF.